This TCR beta chain was documented in a study of cytomegalovirus exposure and HLA in healthy donors. Whole-study results and caveats: Later analysis indicated greater clonal expansion among HLA-associated TCR beta chains than among equally common other chains. Being productive about 87% or about 30% of the time was typical of most TCR beta V segments in an earlier analysis.

The CDR3 spans 13 residues. Germline CDR1 and CDR2: LGHNA and YNFKEQ. PCR employed 60 Vbeta and 13 Jbeta primers. TCRdb's copy holds only in-frame clones and misses some; the assay was immunoSEQ multiplex PCR. This table has a few hundred thousand clones, about 80% appearing once. This clone occurred once. Its antigen remains unidentified. The study sampled nominally healthy donors, though unrecorded immune exposures were likely. Input material: PBMCs. This receptor was obtained from a girl aged 2 to 9 in good health and CMV-seronegative. V gene TRBV4-2 combines with J gene TRBJ2-5; TRBD2 aligns across 7 bases. Matching the DNA end better, TRBJ2-7 makes the J call doubtful. The chain's CDR3 is CASSAAGAYEQYF. The DNA of the CDR3 is TGTGCCAGCAGCGCCGCGGGGGCCTACGAGCAGTACTTC.